This T cell receptor beta chain emerged from a study of blood T cell repertoires in COVID-19. V lost 3 bases and J lost 0, with 18 bases in between. The CDR3 is 17 amino acids. CDR1 SGDLS and CDR2 YYNGEE come from the germline V gene. The table came from immunoSEQ multiplex PCR; TCRdb's copy has only in-frame clones and leaves some out. The sample holds 100,000 to 150,000 clones; over 75% are singletons and the top ten take approximately 3.6%. Sequenced material: peripheral blood. This sequence was found in a woman aged 55-70 years with acute or convalescent COVID-19. The chain is built from TRBV9 and TRBJ1-1; possibly TRBD1 for D (6 bases). DNA for the CDR3: TGTGCCAGCAGCGGACAAGGACAGATACTAATGAACACTGAAGCTTTCTTT. It yields the protein CASSGQGQILMNTEAFF.